What follows are 7 T cell receptor beta chains derived from one specimen sequenced in a study of immune heterogeneity within non-small cell lung tumors. Genomic DNA extracted from bulk tumor tissue served as template. A total of 600 ng was used per sample. Surgeons took several biopsies per primary tumor, spaced far apart, during surgery. Patients underwent curative surgery for untreated, newly diagnosed non-small cell lung cancer. A first 10-cycle multiplex round used 32 V-gene and 13 J-gene primers on TCR beta CDR3. One entry per CDR3 protein results from TCRdb running MiXCR on the multiplex PCR reads. Among about 2,500 distinct CDR3 sequences listed, 40% to 60% were seen once. The material sequenced was lung tumor tissue. The receptors originated from a man in his forties or fifties with non-small cell lung cancer.

This clonotype is termed medium-sized (0.01 to 0.1%). V is TRBV5-1 and J is TRBJ2-1; TRBD2 matches at 10 bases. The CDR3 covers 19 residues. Germline CDR1 is SGHRS and CDR2 is YFSETQ. V lost 0 bases, J lost 0 bases, and 9 bases stayed unmatched. Written as DNA, the CDR3 is TGCGCCAGCAGCTTGGCAAGGTTGGCTAGCGGGAGCTCCTACAATGAGCAGTTCTTC. Residues: CASSLARLASGSSYNEQFF.

By sample share, this clonotype is large. In DNA, the CDR3 is TGCGCCAGCAGCCGGGTGGGGAACACTGAAGCTTTCTTT. Its translation: CASSRVGNTEAFF. This chain uses TRBV4-1 with TRBJ1-1; D gene ambiguous. The CDR3 totals 13 residues. Germline-derived CDR1 and CDR2 are MGHRA and YSYEKL. Trimming left V 4 bases short and J 1 base short, with 7 bases between.

In this sample, this clonotype is medium-sized. The rearrangement links TRBV12-3 or TRBV12-4 to TRBJ2-1; the match to TRBD2 covers 14 bases. Losses at the gene ends were 0 bases for V and 6 bases for J; bases not matched to a gene: 4. The length of the CDR3 is 17 residues. The CDR3 region is CASSLAPGTSGSNEQFF. As DNA, the CDR3 is TGTGCCAGCAGTTTAGCCCCCGGGACTAGCGGGAGCAATGAGCAGTTCTTC.

By proportion, this clonotype is medium-sized. The chain is built from TRBV5-1 and TRBJ2-1, with D hard to call. The V gene's germline CDR1 is SGHRS and CDR2 YFSETQ. Trimming cost V 0 bases and J 6 bases, with 13 bases left between them. The CDR3 consists of 15 residues. The CDR3 is CASSLVYGLGNEQFF. The CDR3 DNA reads as TGCGCCAGCAGCTTGGTTTATGGGCTGGGCAATGAGCAGTTCTTC. Drawing the rest from reference TRBV5-1 and TRBJ2-1, the complete variable domain is KAGVTQTPRYLIKTRGQQVTLSCSPISGHRSVSWYQQTPGQGLQFLFEYFSETQRNKGNFPGRFSGRQFSNSRSEMNVSTLELGDSALYLCASSLVYGLGNEQFFGPGTRLTVL.

In its sample, this clonotype is large. The chain employs TRBV10-2 and TRBJ1-1, with no clear D. From germline, CDR1 is WSHSY and CDR2 SAAADI. The V and J ends lost 8 bases and 0 bases respectively, with 7 bases between them. CDR3 length: 12 amino acids. CDR3 sequence: CASLELNTEAFF. CDR3 nucleotides: TGCGCCAGCCTTGAGCTGAACACTGAAGCTTTCTTT.

J is TRBJ1-1 and V is TRBV11-3; perhaps TRBD1 as D (6 bases). Germline CDR1 SGHNT, CDR2 YENEEA. The CDR3 sequence is 13 residues long. V was clipped by 3 bases and J by 5 bases, with 10 bases between them. The CDR3 DNA follows: TGTGCCAGCAGCTTTGGGGGGCGAACTGAAGCTTTCTTT. Residues: CASSFGGRTEAFF. Combining the CDR3 with reference TRBV11-3 and TRBJ1-1 gives the whole variable domain EAGVVQSPRYKIIEKKQPVAFWCNPISGHNTLYWYLQNLGQGPELLIRYENEEAVDDSQLPKDRFSAERLKGVDSTLKIQPAELGDSAVYLCASSFGGRTEAFFGQGTRLTVV.

This clonotype was counted only a few times. CDR3 loop: CASSDLVEGGDTQYF. In DNA form, the CDR3 reads TGTGCCAGCAGTGATCTCGTGGAAGGGGGCGATACGCAGTATTTT. The genes are TRBV6-1 and TRBJ2-3, with 7 positions matching TRBD1. V was pared by 3 bases and J by 6 bases, with 9 bases of the junction left unmatched. This CDR3 region has 15 residues. CDR1 is MNHNS, CDR2 SASEGT, per germline.